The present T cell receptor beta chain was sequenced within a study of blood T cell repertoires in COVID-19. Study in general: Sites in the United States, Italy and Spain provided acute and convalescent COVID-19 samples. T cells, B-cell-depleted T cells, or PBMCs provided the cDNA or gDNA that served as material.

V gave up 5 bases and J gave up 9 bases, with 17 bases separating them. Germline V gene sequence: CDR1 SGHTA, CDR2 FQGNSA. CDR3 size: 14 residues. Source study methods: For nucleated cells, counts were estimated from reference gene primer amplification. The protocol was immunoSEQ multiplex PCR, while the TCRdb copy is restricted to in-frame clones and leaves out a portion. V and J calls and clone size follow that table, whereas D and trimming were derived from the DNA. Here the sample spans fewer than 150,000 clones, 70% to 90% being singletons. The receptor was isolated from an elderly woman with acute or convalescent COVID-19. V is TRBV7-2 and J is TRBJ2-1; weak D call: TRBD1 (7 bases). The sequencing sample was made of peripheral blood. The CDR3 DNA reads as TGTGCCAGCAGCCGGCAGGGGGGCATTGCTGAGCAGTTCTTC. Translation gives CASSRQGGIAEQFF.